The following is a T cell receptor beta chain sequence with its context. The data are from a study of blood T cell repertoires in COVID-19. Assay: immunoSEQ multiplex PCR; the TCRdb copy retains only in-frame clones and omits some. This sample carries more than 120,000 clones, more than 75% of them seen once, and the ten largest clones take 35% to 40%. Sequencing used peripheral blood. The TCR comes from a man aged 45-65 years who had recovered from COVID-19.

This chain's CDR3 is CASFPWGTVLGNTIYF. The DNA for the CDR3 is TGCGCCAGCTTCCCCTGGGGGACAGTGCTAGGAAACACCATATATTTT. The V and J genes are TRBV10-1 and TRBJ1-3; 7 nucleotides agree with TRBD1. The length of the CDR3 is 16 residues. V shed 8 bases, J shed 4 bases, and the junction held 14 bases outside the gene matches. The germline CDR1 and CDR2 sequences are WNHNN and SYGVQD (reference sequence).